The source of this T cell receptor (beta chain) is a study of OX40 agonist ivuxolimab in advanced cancers. Notes on the research overall: The costimulatory receptor OX40 (CD134) was targeted by ivuxolimab, a fully human IgG2 agonistic monoclonal antibody. Partial responses occurred in three dose-escalation patients: two with cutaneous melanoma and one with hepatocellular carcinoma. Prior anti-PD-1, anti-PD-L1 or anti-CTLA-4 therapy was permitted, and checkpoint inhibitors had been received by under 50% of dose-escalation patients. The monotherapy dose-escalation portion (N ≈ 57 patients) of the phase I ivuxolimab trial is reported in the paper. The dose-escalation cohort was about 83% male with a mean age of roughly 62 years, ranging from about 23 to 85. Intravenous ivuxolimab was administered to patients every 2 weeks at six dose levels: 0.01, 0.1, 0.3, 1.5, 3 and 10 mg/kg. Of the roughly 50 dose-escalation patients, hepatocellular carcinoma was present in approximately 20, melanoma in around 15, renal cell carcinoma in 9 and head and neck cancer in 9. Peripheral TCRbeta sequencing aimed to test whether ivuxolimab altered TCR sequence diversity and caused clonal T-cell expansion.

Results the study describes overall, beyond this receptor: At doses of 0.1 to 3.0 mg/kg, clonal expansion of both CD4+ and CD8+ T cells in blood was seen between baseline and week 6. Low levels of normalized T-cell clonal expansion were also shown by some nonresponding patients. Which antigens the clonally expanded peripheral T cells were specific for was not determined. In the 0.1-3.0 mg/kg groups, partial responders were among the patients with the lowest normalized peripheral clonal expansion, particularly in CD8+ T cells. After ivuxolimab, more expanded clones were found on average in CD8+ T cells than in CD4+ T cells.

As concerns this clone: The antigen it binds to is not known. No much larger clonotype is one base removed from it; base qualities were not supplied.

The CDR3 numbers 14 residues from cysteine through phenylalanine. Only the CDR3 region is kept as DNA, spanning 42 bases read in frame from base 1. Sequences MNHNY (CDR1) and SVGAGI (CDR2) are obtained from the germline V gene (reference sequence). The V end loses 4 bases and the J end loses 5 bases, and a stretch of 14 bases separates them. Patients with a history of autoimmune disease or receiving systemic immunosuppression were excluded from the trial. Peripheral blood for TCR sequencing was collected from all dose cohorts at baseline, on cycle 4 day 1, and on cycle 7 day 1. Samples were obtained from an open-label, multicenter, first-in-human phase I dose-escalation trial of ivuxolimab. The trial enrolled adults with locally advanced or metastatic head and neck squamous cell, hepatocellular, melanoma or renal cell carcinoma. Before TCR sequencing, CD4+ T cells and CD8+ T cells were sorted from peripheral blood as separate populations.

For sequencing of the TCRbeta CDR3 region, genomic DNA was extracted from the sorted cells. The immunoSEQ Assay was used to sequence the TCRbeta CDR3 regions. The clones in this table, taken by TCRdb from immuneACCESS, are in-frame only. Not every clone is retained; where verified, under half of the shortfall comes from an unresolved V gene, and the cause of the rest is unknown. For this sample the table gives roughly 79,000 clones, of which approximately 92% were detected only once. Jointly, the top ten make up around 0.53% of the sample. The sequencing used CD4+ or CD8+ T cells sorted from blood, collected in a trial of the OX40 agonist ivuxolimab. This TCR came from an adult with an advanced solid tumor such as melanoma, head and neck, liver or kidney cancer. The chain is assembled from TRBV6-6 and TRBJ2-5, with the D gene too uncertain to name. Here is the DNA: TGTGCCAGCAGTTCGACGACTGTATTGGAGACCCAGTACTTC. Translated, it gives CASSSTTVLETQYF.